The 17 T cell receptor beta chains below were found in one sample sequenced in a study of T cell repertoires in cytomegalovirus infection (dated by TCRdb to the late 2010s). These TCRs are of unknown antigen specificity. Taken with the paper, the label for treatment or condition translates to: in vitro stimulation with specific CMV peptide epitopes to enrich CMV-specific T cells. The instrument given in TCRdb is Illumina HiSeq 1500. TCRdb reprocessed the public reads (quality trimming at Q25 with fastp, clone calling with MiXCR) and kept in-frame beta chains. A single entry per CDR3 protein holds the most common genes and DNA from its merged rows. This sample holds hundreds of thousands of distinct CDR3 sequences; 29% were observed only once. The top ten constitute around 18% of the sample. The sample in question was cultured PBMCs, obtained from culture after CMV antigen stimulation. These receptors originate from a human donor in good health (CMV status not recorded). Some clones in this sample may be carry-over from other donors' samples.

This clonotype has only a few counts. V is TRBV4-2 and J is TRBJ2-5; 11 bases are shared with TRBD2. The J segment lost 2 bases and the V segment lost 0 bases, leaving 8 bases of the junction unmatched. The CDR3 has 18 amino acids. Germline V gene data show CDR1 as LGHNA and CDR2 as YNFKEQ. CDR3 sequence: CASSQDGVAGGPQETQYF. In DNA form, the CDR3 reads TGTGCCAGCAGCCAAGATGGCGTAGCGGGAGGGCCACAAGAGACCCAGTACTTC.

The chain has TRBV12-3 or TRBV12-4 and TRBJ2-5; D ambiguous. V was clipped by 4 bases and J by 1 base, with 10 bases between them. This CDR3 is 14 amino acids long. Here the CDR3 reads CASSSPRPQETQYF. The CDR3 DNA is TGTGCCAGCAGTTCCCCGCGACCCCAAGAGACCCAGTACTTC.

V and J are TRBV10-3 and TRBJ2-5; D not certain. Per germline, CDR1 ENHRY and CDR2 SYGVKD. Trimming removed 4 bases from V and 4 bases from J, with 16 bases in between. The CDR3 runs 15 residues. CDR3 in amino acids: CAISAEVSETETQYF. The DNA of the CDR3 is TGTGCCATCAGTGCCGAGGTTTCGGAGACAGAGACCCAGTACTTC.

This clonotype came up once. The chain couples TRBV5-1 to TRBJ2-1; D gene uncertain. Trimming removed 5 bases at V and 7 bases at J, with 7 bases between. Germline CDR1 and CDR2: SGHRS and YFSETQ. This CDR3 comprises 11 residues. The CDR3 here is CASRGRNEQFF. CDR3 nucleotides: TGCGCCAGCAGGGGTCGGAATGAGCAGTTCTTC.

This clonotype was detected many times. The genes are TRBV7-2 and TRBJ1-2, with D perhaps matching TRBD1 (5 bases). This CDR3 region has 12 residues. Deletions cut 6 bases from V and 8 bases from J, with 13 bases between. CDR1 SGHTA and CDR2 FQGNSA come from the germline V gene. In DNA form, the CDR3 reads TGTGCCAGCAGTTCTGGGCCAGGGGGCTACACCTTC. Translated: CASSSGPGGYTF.

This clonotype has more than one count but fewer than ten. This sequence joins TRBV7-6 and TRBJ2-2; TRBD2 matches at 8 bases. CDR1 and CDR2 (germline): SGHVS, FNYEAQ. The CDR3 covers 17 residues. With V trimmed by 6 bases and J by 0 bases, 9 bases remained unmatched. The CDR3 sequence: CASRDWREAPNTGELFF. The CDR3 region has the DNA TGTGCCAGCAGAGATTGGCGGGAGGCCCCGAACACCGGGGAGCTGTTTTTT. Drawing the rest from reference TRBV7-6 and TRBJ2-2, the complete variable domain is GAGVSQSPRYKVTKRGQDVALRCDPISGHVSLYWYRQALGQGPEFLTYFNYEAQQDKSGLPNDRFSAERPEGSISTLTIQRTEQRDSAMYRCASRDWREAPNTGELFFGEGSRLTVL.

The CDR3 DNA is TGTGCCAGCAGCTTAGCAAACCTACAGGAAAAACTGTTTTTT. Its translation: CASSLANLQEKLFF. This chain connects TRBV7-6 to TRBJ1-4, with D unresolved. CDR1 and CDR2 (germline): SGHVS, FNYEAQ. V lost 0 bases and J lost 8, with 10 bases in between. This CDR3 region has 14 residues.

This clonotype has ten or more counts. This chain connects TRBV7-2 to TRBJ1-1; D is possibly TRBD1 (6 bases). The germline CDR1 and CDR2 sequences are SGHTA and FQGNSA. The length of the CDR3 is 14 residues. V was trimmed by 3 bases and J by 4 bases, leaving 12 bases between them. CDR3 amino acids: CASSFGGAGTEAFF. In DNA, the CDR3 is TGTGCCAGCAGCTTTGGGGGGGCTGGCACTGAAGCTTTCTTT.

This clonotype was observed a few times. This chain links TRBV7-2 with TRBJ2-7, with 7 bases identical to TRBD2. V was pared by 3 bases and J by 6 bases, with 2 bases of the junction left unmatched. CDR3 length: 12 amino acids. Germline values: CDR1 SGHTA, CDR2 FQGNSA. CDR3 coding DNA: TGTGCCAGCAGCTTTTGGGGGGGCGAGCAGTACTTC. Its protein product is CASSFWGGEQYF.

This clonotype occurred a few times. Here the CDR3 DNA reads TGTGCCATCAGTCCTCGGCGGACTAGCGGGACGGGGGACGCAGATACGCAGTATTTT. It codes for CAISPRRTSGTGDADTQYF. V usage is TRBV10-3 and J usage is TRBJ2-3, with 12 nucleotides matching TRBD2. Per the germline V gene, CDR1 is ENHRY and CDR2 is SYGVKD. This CDR3 has 19 amino acids. With 5 bases clipped from V and 4 bases from J, the junction kept 16 bases outside the gene matches.

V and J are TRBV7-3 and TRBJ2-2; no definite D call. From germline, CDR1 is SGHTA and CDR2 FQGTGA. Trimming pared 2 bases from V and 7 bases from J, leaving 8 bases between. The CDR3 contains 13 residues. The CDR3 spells CASSLDPSGELFF. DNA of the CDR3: TGTGCCAGCAGCTTAGACCCCAGCGGGGAGCTGTTTTTT. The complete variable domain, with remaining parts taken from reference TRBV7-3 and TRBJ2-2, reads GAGVSQTPSNKVTEKGKYVELRCDPISGHTALYWYRQSLGQGPEFLIYFQGTGAADDSGLPNDRFFAVRPEGSVSTLKIQRTERGDSAVYLCASSLDPSGELFFGEGSRLTVL.

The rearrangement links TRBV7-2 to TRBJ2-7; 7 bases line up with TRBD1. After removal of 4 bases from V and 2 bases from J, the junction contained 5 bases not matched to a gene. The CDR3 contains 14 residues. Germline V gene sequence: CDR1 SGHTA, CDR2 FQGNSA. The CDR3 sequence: CASSSDQGAYEQYF. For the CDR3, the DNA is TGTGCCAGCAGCTCCGACCAGGGGGCCTACGAGCAGTACTTC.

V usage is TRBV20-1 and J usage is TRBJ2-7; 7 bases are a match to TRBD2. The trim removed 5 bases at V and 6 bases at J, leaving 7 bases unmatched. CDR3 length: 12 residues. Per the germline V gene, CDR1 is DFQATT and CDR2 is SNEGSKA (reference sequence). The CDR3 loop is CSAGVGGPEQYF. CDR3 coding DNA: TGCAGTGCTGGGGTGGGAGGGCCCGAGCAGTACTTC.

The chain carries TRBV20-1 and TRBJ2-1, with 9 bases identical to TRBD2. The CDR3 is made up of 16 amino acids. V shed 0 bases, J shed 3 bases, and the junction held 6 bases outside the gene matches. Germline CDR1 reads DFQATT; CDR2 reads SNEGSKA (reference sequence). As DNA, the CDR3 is TGCAGTGCTAGAGATTTTGGGACTAGCTTCTACAATGAGCAGTTCTTC. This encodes CSARDFGTSFYNEQFF.

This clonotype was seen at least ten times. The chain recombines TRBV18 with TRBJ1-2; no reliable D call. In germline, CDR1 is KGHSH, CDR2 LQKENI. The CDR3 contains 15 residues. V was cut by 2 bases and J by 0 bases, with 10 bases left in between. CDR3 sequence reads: CASSPTELANYGYTF. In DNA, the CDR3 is TGTGCCAGCTCACCAACAGAACTTGCTAACTATGGCTACACCTTC.

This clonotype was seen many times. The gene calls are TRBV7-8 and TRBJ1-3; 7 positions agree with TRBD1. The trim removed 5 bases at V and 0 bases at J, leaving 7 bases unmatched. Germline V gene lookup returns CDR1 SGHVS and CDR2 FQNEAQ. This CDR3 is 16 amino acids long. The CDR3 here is CASSVWDRSSGNTIYF. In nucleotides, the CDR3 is TGTGCCAGCAGCGTCTGGGACAGAAGCTCTGGAAACACCATATATTTT.

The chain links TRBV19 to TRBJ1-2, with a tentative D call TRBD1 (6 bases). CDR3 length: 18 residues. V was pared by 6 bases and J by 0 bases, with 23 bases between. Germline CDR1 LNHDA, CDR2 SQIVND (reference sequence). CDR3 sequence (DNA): TGTGCCAGTAGCCTCCTATCACCCGGGACACACTCTAACTATGGCTACACCTTC. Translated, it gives CASSLLSPGTHSNYGYTF.